The entry that follows covers one T cell receptor (beta chain) sequence. Its specificity is unknown. This entry is derived from a study of shared clonotypes between healthy human individuals. Germline lookup yields CDR1 MNHEY and CDR2 SVGAGI. Trimming took 1 base from V and 8 from J, leaving 11 bases between them. The CDR3 is made up of 14 amino acids. The data were produced by immunoSEQ multiplex PCR, yet TCRdb's version contains in-frame clones alone and is incomplete. The sample lists about 95,000 clones, roughly two thirds seen once, with about 48% in the top ten. Study-level points and caveats: Richness estimates generally favored naive over memory subsets.

Sequenced sample: memory CD8+ T cells sorted from blood. Subset indicated: CD45RO+ cells pooled with CCR7-negative TemRA cells. This clonotype originated in a young man in good health. V is TRBV6-5 and J is TRBJ1-4, with D tentatively TRBD1 (6 bases). The CDR3 DNA sequence: TGTGCCAGCAGTTACTGGGGGGCGCGGGAAAAACTGTTTTTT. Translating it yields CASSYWGAREKLFF.